The present T cell receptor (beta chain) was sequenced within a study of cytomegalovirus exposure and HLA in healthy donors. In the study overall: There were 100 million to 120 million unique TCR beta sequences, drawn from some 180 million T cells, in an earlier analysis.

The CDR3 has 12 amino acids. Germline-derived CDR1 and CDR2 are SQVTM and ANQGSEA. Study-level findings and limits: Most of the TCR beta V segments (in an earlier analysis) were productive either about 87% or about 30% of the time.

As regards this clone: Its antigen is currently unknown. Mismatch with germline at one junction end may stem from a read error.

Researchers ran the PCR with 60 Vbeta and 13 Jbeta primers. TCRdb's table, derived via immunoSEQ multiplex PCR, lists solely in-frame clones and lacks some. The data hold about 94,000 clones, with approximately 75% observed a single time. Material for sequencing was PBMCs. The chain links TRBV29-1 to TRBJ1-2; TRBD1 might be the D (5 bases). The clonotype was recovered from a middle-aged woman in good health and CMV-seronegative. The DNA of the CDR3 is TGCAGCGTTGAGACAGCGACCTATGGCTACCCCTTC. Protein product: CSVETATYGYPF.